This TCR beta chain was documented in a study of T-cell reconstitution after alpha-beta-depleted transplantation in children. In this sample, this clonotype turned up a few times. Per germline, CDR1 SGHVS and CDR2 FNYEAQ. Trimming removed 3 bases from V and 5 bases from J, with 7 bases in between. The CDR3 runs to 13 residues. Preparing the TCRbeta library involved the use of unique molecular identifiers. TCRdb re-analysed the PCR reads in MiXCR, keeping a single row per CDR3 protein. Of under 350,000 distinct CDR3 sequences in the sample, about 10% were seen once. This sample comprised PBMCs from the stem cell graft donor, obtained from the stem cell graft. The source of this sequence is a human donor who donated a stem cell graft to a child with SCID. The chain recombines TRBV7-6 with TRBJ2-2, with a weak D call TRBD1 (5 bases). CDR3 protein: CASSFRETGELFF. As DNA, the CDR3 is TGTGCCAGCAGCTTCAGGGAAACCGGGGAGCTGTTTTTT.